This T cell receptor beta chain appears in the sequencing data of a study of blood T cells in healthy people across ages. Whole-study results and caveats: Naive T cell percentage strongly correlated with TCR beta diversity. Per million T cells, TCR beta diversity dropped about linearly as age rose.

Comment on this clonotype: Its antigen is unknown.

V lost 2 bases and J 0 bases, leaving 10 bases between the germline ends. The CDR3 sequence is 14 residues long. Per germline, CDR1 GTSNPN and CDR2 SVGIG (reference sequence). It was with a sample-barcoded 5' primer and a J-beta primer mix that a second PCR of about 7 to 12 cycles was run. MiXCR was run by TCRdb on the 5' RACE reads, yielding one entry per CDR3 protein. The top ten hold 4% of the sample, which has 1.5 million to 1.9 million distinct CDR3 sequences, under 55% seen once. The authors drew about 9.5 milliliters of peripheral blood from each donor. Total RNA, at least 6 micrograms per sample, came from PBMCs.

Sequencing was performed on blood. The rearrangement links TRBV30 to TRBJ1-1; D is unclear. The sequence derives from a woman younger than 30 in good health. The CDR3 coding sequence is TGTGCCTGGAGTAGGTACTCCATGAACACTGAAGCTTTCTTT. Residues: CAWSRYSMNTEAFF.